The sequence of this TCR beta chain was determined in a study of T cells in Graves' hyperthyroidism and ophthalmopathy. This clonotype turned up a few times. CDR1 and CDR2 (germline): DFQATT, SNEGSKA (reference sequence). The V and J ends lost 3 bases and 1 base respectively, with 10 bases between them. CDR3 length equals 14 residues. Regions amplified from RNA transcripts were the TCR beta CDR3 regions. HTBI primers were used for first-round RT-PCR of the TCR CDR3. TCRdb used MiXCR to reprocess the multiplex PCR reads, holding one entry per CDR3 protein. The sample shows some 360,000 distinct CDR3 sequences, roughly 13% of them seen only once. Source material for PBMCs was more than 9.5 ml fresh peripheral blood.

The receptor was isolated from a woman aged 60-75 years with Graves' hyperthyroidism. Sequenced material: blood. The V call is TRBV20-1, the J call TRBJ2-1, with D maybe TRBD2 (5 bases). The CDR3 loop reads CSARERISYNEQFF. DNA for the CDR3: TGCAGTGCTAGGGAGCGGATTTCCTACAATGAGCAGTTCTTC.